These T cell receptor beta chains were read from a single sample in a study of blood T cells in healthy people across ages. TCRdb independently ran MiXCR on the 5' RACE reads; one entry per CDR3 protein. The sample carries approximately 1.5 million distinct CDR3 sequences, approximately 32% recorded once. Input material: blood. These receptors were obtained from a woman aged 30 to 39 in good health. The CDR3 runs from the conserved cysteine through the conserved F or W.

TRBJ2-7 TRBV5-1 CASSLGEGYEQYF
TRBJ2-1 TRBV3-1 CASSQDRGQGAFEQFF
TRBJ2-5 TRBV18 CASSPSRTSQETQYF
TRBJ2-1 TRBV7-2 CASRGPMSSYNEQFF
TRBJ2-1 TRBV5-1 CASSLPGTNRAFF
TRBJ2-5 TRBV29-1 CSVEEGRGAQETQYF
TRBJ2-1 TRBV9 CASSVAARGRFNEQFF
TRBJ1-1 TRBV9 CASSTGPNTEAFF
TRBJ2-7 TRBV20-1 CSASRTGDGYEQYF
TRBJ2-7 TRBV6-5 CASSPTALSSYEQYF
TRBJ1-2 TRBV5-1 CASSPEESYGYTF
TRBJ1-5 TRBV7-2 CASSLRRDSSNQPQHF
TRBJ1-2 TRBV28 CASSSPLLGTRYGYTF
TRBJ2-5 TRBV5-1 CASSSDRGMETQYF
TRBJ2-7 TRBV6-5 CASSDGGTYEQYF
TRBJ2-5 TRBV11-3 CARRMRGDQETQYF
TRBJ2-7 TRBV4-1 CASSQYRSAYEQYF
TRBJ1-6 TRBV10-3 CAIGEYRDSDSPLHF
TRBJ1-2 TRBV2 CASRDRGGYGYTF
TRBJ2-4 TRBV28 CASRNSGGAKSIQYF
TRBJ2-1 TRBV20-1 CSASTEDGDNEQFF
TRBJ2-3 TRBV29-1 CSVEKSREAGGVDTQYF
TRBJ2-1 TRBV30 CAWSLTNEQFF
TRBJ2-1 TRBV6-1 CASITRGAYNEQFF
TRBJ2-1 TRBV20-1 CSAREGTDRNEQFF
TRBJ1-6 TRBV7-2 CASSFSQQGSPLHF
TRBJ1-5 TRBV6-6 CASSSMDRGGNQPQHF
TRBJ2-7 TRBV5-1 CASSLAGTPRYEQYF
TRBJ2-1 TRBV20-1 CSAPSGREGRYNEQFF